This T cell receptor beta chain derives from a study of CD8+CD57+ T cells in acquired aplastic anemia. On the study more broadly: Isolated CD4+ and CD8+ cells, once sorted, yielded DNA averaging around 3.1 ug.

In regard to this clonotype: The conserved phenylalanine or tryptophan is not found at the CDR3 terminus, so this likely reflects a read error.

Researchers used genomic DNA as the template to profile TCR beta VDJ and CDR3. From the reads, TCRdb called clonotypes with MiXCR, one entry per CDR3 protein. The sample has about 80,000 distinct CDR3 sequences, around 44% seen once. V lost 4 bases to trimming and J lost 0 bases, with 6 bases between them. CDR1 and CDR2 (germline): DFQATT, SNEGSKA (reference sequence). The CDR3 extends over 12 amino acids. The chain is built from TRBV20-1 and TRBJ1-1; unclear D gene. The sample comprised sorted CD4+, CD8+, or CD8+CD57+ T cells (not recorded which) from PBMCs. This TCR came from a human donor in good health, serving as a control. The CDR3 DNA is TGCAGTGCTATATTCATGAACACTGAAGCTTTCCTT. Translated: CSAIFMNTEAFL.